This TCR beta chain was obtained from a study of shared clonotypes between healthy human individuals. The method was immunoSEQ multiplex PCR; TCRdb's version includes in-frame clones alone and lacks a portion of them. Of roughly 2 million clones in the sample, around 95% were seen once. The TCR sequence derives from a man aged 18-30 years in good health. Sequencing used naive CD4+ T cells sorted from blood. The subset is: CD45RA+ positively selected.

The CDR3 reads CASSLQGAGTNEKLFF. CDR3 coding DNA: TGTGCCAGCAGCTTACAGGGGGCAGGGACTAATGAAAAACTGTTTTTT. V is TRBV5-6 and J is TRBJ1-4; TRBD1 matches at 9 bases. This CDR3 has 16 residues. The germline V gene encodes CDR1 SGHDT and CDR2 YYEEEE. The ends lost 2 bases at V and 2 bases at J; junction bases unmatched: 4.